A selection of T cell receptor beta chains follows, all from one sample in a study of cytomegalovirus exposure and HLA in healthy donors. Produced via immunoSEQ multiplex PCR; TCRdb's table is partial and in-frame only. The sample includes 90,000 to 130,000 clones, about 79% of them seen just once. Sequenced material: PBMCs. The source of these receptors is a woman between 18 and 30 years old in good health and CMV-seropositive. CDR3s include the opening cysteine and the closing phenylalanine or tryptophan. D genes are given only for firm matches. Expanded clones are given a class, and other clones once, few, many or no size at all.

j_call | d_call | clone_size | v_call | cdr3_nt | cdr3_aa
TRBJ2-3 | . | . | TRBV7-6 | TGTGCCAGCAGCTTAAACCTCGGGGGGACAACAAGCACAGATACGCAGTATTTT | CASSLNLGGTTSTDTQYF
TRBJ2-5 | . | . | TRBV7-8 | TGTGCCAGCAGCTATAGACGGGAACAAGAGACCCAGTACTTC | CASSYRREQETQYF
TRBJ1-1 | TRBD1 | . | TRBV7-9 | TGTGCCAGCAGCCCTAAACAGGAACGGGACAGGGGGCCTGAAGCTTTCTTT | CASSPKQERDRGPEAFF
TRBJ1-1 | . | . | TRBV7-3 | TGTGCCAGCAGCTTGGGAGGGCCCGCTTTCTTT | CASSLGGPAFF
TRBJ2-1 | . | . | TRBV25-1 | TGTGCCAGCAGTGGGGTCCCGCGGAGCCGATCTTACAATGAGCAGTTCTTC | CASSGVPRSRSYNEQFF
TRBJ1-3 | . | once | TRBV19 | TGTGCCAGTAGTATAAGGTGGCCAGAGGGTTCTGGAAACACCATATATTTT | CASSIRWPEGSGNTIYF
TRBJ2-1 | TRBD1 | . | TRBV7-9 | TGTGCCAGCAGCCCCGGGACAGGGAGGCGCAATGAGCAGTTCTTC | CASSPGTGRRNEQFF
TRBJ2-2 | . | once | TRBV6-5 | TGTGCCAGCAGTTACCTCCACGGCACCGGGGAGCTGTTTTTT | CASSYLHGTGELFF
TRBJ1-3 | . | . | TRBV11-2 | TGTGCCAGCAGCTTAGGCGGGTCCGGAAACACCATATATTTT | CASSLGGSGNTIYF
TRBJ1-2 | TRBD1 | . | TRBV5-1 | TGCGCCAGCAGCTTAGCCTTTCAGGGGGCCTATGGCTACACCTTC | CASSLAFQGAYGYTF
TRBJ2-1 | TRBD1 | . | TRBV15 | TGTGCCACCAGCAACGGACAGGGGGAGTCCTACAATGAGCAGTTCTTC | CATSNGQGESYNEQFF
TRBJ2-1 | . | . | TRBV28 | TGTGCCAGCAGTACCGGGAACCCACAGTTCTTC | CASSTGNPQFF
TRBJ1-1 | . | . | TRBV4-2 | TGTGCCAGCAGCCTTTTAGGGGGGGGGACTGAAGCTTTCTTT | CASSLLGGGTEAFF
TRBJ1-2 | . | once | TRBV28 | TGTGCCAGCAGCCTTCAGGGCCAGTACTATGGCTACACCTTC | CASSLQGQYYGYTF
TRBJ2-5 | . | . | TRBV5-6 | TGTGCCAGCAGTGCCGGGGGGACCCAGTACTTC | CASSAGGTQYF
TRBJ2-3 | . | . | TRBV28 | TGTGCCAGCAGTTTTGGGGCGGGAACCGACCCTAGCACAGATACGCAGTATTTT | CASSFGAGTDPSTDTQYF
TRBJ2-5 | TRBD2 | . | TRBV2 | TGTGCCAGCACGGGACTAGCTCAAGAGACCCAGTACTTC | CASTGLAQETQYF
TRBJ2-1 | . | . | TRBV10-1 | TGCGCCAGCAGCCCGCGAGGTTTCTACAATGAGCAGTTCTTC | CASSPRGFYNEQFF
TRBJ1-2 | TRBD1 | . | TRBV28 | TGTGCCAGCAACGACAGGGGGCTCTATGGCTACACCTTC | CASNDRGLYGYTF
TRBJ2-7 | . | . | TRBV7-9 | TGTGCCAGCAGCTCACTAACCAGGGTCTACGAGCAGTACTTC | CASSSLTRVYEQYF
TRBJ2-7 | TRBD1 | once | TRBV11-2 | TGTGCCAGCAGCTTCGGACAGGCCCTCTCCGAGCAGTACTTC | CASSFGQALSEQYF
TRBJ1-1 | . | . | TRBV6-5 | TGTGCCAGCAGTGAGGGACTGATGAACACTGAAGCTTTCTTT | CASSEGLMNTEAFF
TRBJ1-2 | . | . | TRBV6-5 | TGTGCCAGCAGTCCATGGGACGGGAGGCCCTATGGCTACACCTTC | CASSPWDGRPYGYTF
TRBJ2-1 | TRBD2 | . | TRBV4-2 | TGTGCCAGCAGCCAAGCGTCTAGCGGGAGCTCCTACAATGAGCAGTTCTTC | CASSQASSGSSYNEQFF
TRBJ1-1 | TRBD1 | . | TRBV19 | TGTGCCAGTAGTCCCGTCGACAGGGGCCCTGAAGCTTCCTTT | CASSPVDRGPEASF
TRBJ1-2 | . | . | TRBV11-2 | TGTGCCAGCAGCTTTACCGGCTATGGCTACACCTTC | CASSFTGYGYTF
TRBJ1-2 | . | . | TRBV6-5 | TGTGCCAGCAGTTACAGTAGGGGCTGGGGCTACACCTTC | CASSYSRGWGYTF
TRBJ2-7 | . | . | TRBV5-1 | TGCGCCAGCGGACAAACCCCGAGCTCCTACGAGCAGTACTTC | CASGQTPSSYEQYF
TRBJ1-4 | . | . | TRBV30 | TGTGCCTGGAGTGTAGGGGGAGAGGATGAAAAACTGTTTTTT | CAWSVGGEDEKLFF
TRBJ1-2 | TRBD1 | once | TRBV28 | TGTGCCAGCAGTGGATGGGGGGACAGGGGTACTATTGGCTATGGCTACACCTTC | CASSGWGDRGTIGYGYTF
TRBJ1-2 | . | once | TRBV29-1 | TGCAGCGTTGGTCAGGGGCAGAGCGTCTATGGCTACACCTTC | CSVGQGQSVYGYTF
TRBJ1-5 | . | . | TRBV6-5 | TGTGCCAGCAGGCCACAGGACCACAATCAGCCCCAGCATTTT | CASRPQDHNQPQHF
TRBJ1-4 | . | . | TRBV5-1 | TGCGCCAGCAGCTTACAGAATCTTAATGAAAAACTGTTTTTT | CASSLQNLNEKLFF
TRBJ1-5 | TRBD1 | once | TRBV27 | TGTGCCAGCAGTTTATTCCTTCCCGGACAGGGTCGAAATCAGCCCCAGCATTTT | CASSLFLPGQGRNQPQHF
TRBJ2-7 | . | . | TRBV27 | TGTGCCAGCAGTTTATCTGTCCCCCAGGACGAGCAGTACTTC | CASSLSVPQDEQYF
TRBJ1-1 | . | . | TRBV28 | TGTGCCAGCAGTCCGCATTTGACGGGACTTCCTTTCTTT | CASSPHLTGLPFF
TRBJ2-3 | TRBD2 | . | TRBV5-6 | TGTGCCAGCAGCCGGGGAGGGCTAGCACCAGATACGCAGTATTTT | CASSRGGLAPDTQYF
TRBJ2-5 | . | . | TRBV30 | TGTGCCTGGGGACAGTTACTAGAGACCCAGTACTTC | CAWGQLLETQYF
TRBJ1-6 | . | . | TRBV27 | TGTGCCAGCAGTTTCGGTCGCGGCTCCTATAATTCACCCCTCCACTTT | CASSFGRGSYNSPLHF
TRBJ2-7 | TRBD1 | . | TRBV7-9 | TGTGCCAGCAGCTTAGAGGACAGGGCGTACGAGCAGTACTTC | CASSLEDRAYEQYF
TRBJ1-1 | . | . | TRBV6-5 | TGTGCCAGCAGCAGGACAGCCTTAGGACCTGAAGCTTTCTTT | CASSRTALGPEAFF
TRBJ2-4 | TRBD2 | . | TRBV4-1 | TGCGCCAGCAGCCAGGGTAGCGGGGCCATTACGGACATTCAGTACTTC | CASSQGSGAITDIQYF
TRBJ1-4 | . | once | TRBV5-4 | TGTGCCAGCAGCCCGGACTTGGGCGGGGAAAAACTGTTTTTT | CASSPDLGGEKLFF
TRBJ1-2 | . | few | TRBV18 | TGTGCCAGCTCACCTAGACAGGTTCCTGGCTACACCTTC | CASSPRQVPGYTF
TRBJ1-4 | TRBD1 | . | TRBV5-6 | TGTGCCAGCAGCTTGAATAGGGACAGGGCTCCATTTTTT | CASSLNRDRAPFF
TRBJ2-1 | TRBD2 | . | TRBV28 | TGTGCCAGCAGTCGCCTTCTAGCGGGAGGTGTAAATGAGCAGTTCTTC | CASSRLLAGGVNEQFF
TRBJ1-4 | TRBD1 | . | TRBV27 | TGTGCCAGCAGTCACAGAATCCCCGGGACAGGGGGTGCAACTAATGAAAAACTGTTTTTT | CASSHRIPGTGGATNEKLFF
TRBJ1-1 | . | . | TRBV5-1 | TGCGCCAGCAGAGGAACCCTCAGCGAGACTGAAGCTTTCTTT | CASRGTLSETEAFF
TRBJ2-1 | . | . | TRBV5-6 | TGTGCCAGCAGCCCCGTACTGGGGGCGGGAGATTCTGGCAATGAGCAGTTCTTC | CASSPVLGAGDSGNEQFF